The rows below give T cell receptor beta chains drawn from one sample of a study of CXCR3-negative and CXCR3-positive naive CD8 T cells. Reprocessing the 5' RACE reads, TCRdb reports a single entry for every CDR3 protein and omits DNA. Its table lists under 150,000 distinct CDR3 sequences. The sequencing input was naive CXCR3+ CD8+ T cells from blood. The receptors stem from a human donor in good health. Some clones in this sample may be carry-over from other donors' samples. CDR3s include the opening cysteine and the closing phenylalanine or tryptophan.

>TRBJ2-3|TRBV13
CASSFQRLHRYTQYF
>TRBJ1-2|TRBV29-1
CSADMGDGYTF
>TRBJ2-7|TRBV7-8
CASSLRDRSSYEQYF
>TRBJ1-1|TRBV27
CASRPGQGWNTEAFF
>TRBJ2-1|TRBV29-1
CSAQDDGQGPYNEQFF
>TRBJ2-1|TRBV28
CASSLSRGNSYNEQFF
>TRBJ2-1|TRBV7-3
CASSPGIVFQQGEQFF
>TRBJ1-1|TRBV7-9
CASSPPGASEAFF
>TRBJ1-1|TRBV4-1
CASSQELGSEAFF
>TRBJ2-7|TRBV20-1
CSARRDSLSYEQYF
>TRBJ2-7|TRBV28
CASTVRAELDEQYF
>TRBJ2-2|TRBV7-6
CASSLLRSHQEAGELFF
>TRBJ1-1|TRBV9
CASSVGGQPNTEAFF
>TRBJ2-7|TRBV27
CASSFAADSYEQYF
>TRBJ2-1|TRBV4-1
CASSPTGFSTYNEQFF
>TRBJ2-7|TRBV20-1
CSAYDRGNYEQYF
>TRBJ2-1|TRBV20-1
CSASWTGLSYNEQFF
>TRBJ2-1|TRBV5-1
CASSLPTSGVIYEQFF
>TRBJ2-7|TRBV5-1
CASSLATGYEQYF
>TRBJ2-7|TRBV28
CASSFMGLVHNEQYF
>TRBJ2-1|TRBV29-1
CSVVVAGGYNEQFF
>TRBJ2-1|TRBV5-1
CASSLASLSYNEQFF
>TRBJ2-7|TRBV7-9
CASSPQSGGTTYEQYF
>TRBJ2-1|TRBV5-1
CASSSMAGRSYNEQFF
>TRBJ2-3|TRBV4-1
CATGYRVGVSDTQYF
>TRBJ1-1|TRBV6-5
CASSPSGDEAFF
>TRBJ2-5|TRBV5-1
CASSYGTGVETQYF
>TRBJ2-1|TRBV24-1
CATSDANYNKQFF
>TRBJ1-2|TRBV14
CASSLISPAQRNGYTF
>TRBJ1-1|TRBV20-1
CSASGDRETEAFF
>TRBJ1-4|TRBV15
CATSLGQGRSEKLFF
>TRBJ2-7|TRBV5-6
CASSGLRNNEQYF
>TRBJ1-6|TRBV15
CATSREGAGSSPLHF
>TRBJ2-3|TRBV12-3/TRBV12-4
CASSLLPSDTQYF
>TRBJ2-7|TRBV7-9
CASSSTETYEQYF
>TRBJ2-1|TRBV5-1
CASSLETSNNEQFF
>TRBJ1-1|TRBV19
CASSIGQPNTEAFF
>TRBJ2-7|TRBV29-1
CSARGQGSSYEQYF
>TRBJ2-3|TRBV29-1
CSVEEGSSPTDTQYF
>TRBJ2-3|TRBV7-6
CASSLVLSDTQYF
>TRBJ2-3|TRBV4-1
CASSQDRVIHQYF
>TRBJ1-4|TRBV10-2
CASAVEVATNEKLFF
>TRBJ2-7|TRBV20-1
CSARTGSVSYEQYF
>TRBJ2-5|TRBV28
CASSLPGSWETQYF
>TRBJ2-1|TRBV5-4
CASSPTPGQGLYNEQFF
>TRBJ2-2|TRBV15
CATSNGREMFF